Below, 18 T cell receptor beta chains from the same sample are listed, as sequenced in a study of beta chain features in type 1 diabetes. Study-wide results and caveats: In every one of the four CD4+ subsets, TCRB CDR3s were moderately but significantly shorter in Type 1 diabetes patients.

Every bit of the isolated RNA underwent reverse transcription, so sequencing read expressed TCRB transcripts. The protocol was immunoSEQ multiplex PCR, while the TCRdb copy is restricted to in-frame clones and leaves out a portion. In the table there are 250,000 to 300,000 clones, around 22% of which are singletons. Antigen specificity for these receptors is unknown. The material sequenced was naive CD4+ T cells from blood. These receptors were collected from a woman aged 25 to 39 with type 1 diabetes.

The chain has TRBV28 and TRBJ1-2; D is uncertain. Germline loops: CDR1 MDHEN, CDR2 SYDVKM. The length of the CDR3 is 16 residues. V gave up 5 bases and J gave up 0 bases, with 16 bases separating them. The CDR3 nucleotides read TGTGCCAGCAGTCTCATCGGGGTCGAGTCTAACTATGGCTACACCTTC. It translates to CASSLIGVESNYGYTF.

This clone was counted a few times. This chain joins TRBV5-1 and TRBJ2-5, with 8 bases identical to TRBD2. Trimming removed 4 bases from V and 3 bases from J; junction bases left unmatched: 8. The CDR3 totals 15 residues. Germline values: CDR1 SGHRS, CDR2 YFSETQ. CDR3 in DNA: TGCGCCAGCAGCGTCAGCGGGACTAGGGAAGAGACCCAGTACTTC. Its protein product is CASSVSGTREETQYF.

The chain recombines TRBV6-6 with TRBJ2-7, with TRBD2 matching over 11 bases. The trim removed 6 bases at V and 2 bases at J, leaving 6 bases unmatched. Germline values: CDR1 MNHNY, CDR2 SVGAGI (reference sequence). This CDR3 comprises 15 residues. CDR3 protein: CASRRLAGGTYEQYF. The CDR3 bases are TGTGCCAGCAGAAGGTTAGCGGGAGGGACCTACGAGCAGTACTTC.

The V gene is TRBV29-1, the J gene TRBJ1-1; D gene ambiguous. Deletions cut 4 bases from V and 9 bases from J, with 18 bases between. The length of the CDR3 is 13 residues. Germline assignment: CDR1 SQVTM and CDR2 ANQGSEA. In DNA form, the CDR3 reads TGCAGCGTTGGGAACCGGCTGGCGGAAAAAGCTTTCTTT. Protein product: CSVGNRLAEKAFF.

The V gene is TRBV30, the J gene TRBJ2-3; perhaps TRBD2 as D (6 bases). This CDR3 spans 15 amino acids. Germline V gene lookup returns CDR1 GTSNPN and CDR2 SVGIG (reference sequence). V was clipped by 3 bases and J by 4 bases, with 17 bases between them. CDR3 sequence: CAWSGGLAESDTQYF. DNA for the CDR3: TGTGCCTGGAGCGGAGGGCTAGCAGAATCAGATACGCAGTATTTT. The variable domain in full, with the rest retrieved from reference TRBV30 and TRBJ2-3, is SQTIHQWPATLVQPVGSPLSLECTVEGTSNPNLYWYRQAAGRGLQLLFYSVGIGQISSEVPQNLSASRPQDRQFILSSKKLLLSDSGFYLCAWSGGLAESDTQYFGPGTRLTVL.

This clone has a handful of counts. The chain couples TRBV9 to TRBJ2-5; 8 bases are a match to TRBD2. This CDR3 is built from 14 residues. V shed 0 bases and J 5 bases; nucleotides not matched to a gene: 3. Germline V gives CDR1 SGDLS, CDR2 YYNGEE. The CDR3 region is CASSVGLATETQYF. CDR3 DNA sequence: TGTGCCAGCAGCGTAGGACTAGCGACGGAGACCCAGTACTTC.

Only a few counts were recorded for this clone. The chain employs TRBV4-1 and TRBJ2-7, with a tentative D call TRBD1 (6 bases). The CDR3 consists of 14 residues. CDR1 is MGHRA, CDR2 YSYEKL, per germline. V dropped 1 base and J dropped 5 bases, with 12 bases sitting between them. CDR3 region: CASSQVEDSNEQYF. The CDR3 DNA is TGCGCCAGCAGCCAAGTGGAGGACAGCAACGAGCAGTACTTC.

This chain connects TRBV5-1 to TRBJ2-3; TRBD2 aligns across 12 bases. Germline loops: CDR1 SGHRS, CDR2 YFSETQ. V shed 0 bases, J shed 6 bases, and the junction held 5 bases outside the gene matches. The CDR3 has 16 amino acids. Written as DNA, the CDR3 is TGCGCCAGCAGCTTGGCGACTAGCGGGAGAGTCGATACGCAGTATTTT. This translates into CASSLATSGRVDTQYF.

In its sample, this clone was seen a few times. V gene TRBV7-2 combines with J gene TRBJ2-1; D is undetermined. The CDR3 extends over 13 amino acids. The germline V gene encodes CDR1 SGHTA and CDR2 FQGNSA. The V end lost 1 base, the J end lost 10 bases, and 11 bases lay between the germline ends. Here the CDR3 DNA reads TGTGCCAGCAGCTTAGTAGAATTCGGGGAGCAGTTCTTC. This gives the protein CASSLVEFGEQFF. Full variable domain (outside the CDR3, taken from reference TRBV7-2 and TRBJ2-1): GAGVSQSPSNKVTEKGKDVELRCDPISGHTALYWYRQSLGQGLEFLIYFQGNSAPDKSGLPSDRFSAERTGGSVSTLTIQRTQQEDSAVYLCASSLVEFGEQFFGPGTRLTVL.

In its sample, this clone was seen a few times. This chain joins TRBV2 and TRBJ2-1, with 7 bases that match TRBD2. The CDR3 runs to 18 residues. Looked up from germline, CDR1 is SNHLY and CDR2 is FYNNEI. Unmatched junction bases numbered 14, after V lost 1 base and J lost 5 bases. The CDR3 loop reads CASSEVTIRGGSHNEQFF. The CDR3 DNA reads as TGTGCCAGCAGTGAAGTTACTATTCGAGGCGGGAGTCACAATGAGCAGTTCTTC.

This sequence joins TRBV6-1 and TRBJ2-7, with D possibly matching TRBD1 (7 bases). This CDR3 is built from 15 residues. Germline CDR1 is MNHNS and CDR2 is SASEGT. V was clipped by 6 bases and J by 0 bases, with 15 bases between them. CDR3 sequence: CASRPGQTSSYEQYF. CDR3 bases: TGTGCCAGCAGACCGGGACAGACTAGCTCCTACGAGCAGTACTTC.

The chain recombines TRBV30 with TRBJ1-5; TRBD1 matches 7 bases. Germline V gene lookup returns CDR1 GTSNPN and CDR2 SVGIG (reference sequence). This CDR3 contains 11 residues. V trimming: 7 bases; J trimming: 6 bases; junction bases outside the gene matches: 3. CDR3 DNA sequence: TGTGCCTCAGGGGGTGTTCAGCCCCAGCATTTT. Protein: CASGGVQPQHF.

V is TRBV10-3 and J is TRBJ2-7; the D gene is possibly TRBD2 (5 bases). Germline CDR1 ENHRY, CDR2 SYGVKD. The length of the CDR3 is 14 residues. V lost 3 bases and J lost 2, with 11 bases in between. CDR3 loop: CAISDYGGTYEQYF. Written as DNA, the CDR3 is TGTGCCATCAGTGATTACGGAGGAACCTACGAGCAGTACTTC.

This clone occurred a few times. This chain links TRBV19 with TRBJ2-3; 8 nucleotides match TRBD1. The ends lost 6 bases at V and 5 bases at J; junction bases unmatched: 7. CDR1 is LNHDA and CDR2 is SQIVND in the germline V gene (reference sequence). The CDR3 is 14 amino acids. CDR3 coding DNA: TGTGCCAGTAGCGTGGACAGGGTTGGAGATACGCAGTATTTT. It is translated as CASSVDRVGDTQYF. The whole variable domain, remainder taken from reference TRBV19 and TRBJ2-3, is DGGITQSPKYLFRKEGQNVTLSCEQNLNHDAMYWYRQDPGQGLRLIYYSQIVNDFQKGDIAEGYSVSREKKESFPLTVTSAQKNPTAFYLCASSVDRVGDTQYFGPGTRLTVL.

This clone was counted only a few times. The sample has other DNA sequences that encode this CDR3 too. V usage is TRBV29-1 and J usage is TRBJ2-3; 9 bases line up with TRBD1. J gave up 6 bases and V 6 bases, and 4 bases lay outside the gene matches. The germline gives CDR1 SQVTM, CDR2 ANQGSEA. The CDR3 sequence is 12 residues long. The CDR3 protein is CSVTGTGDTQYF. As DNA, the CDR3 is TGCAGCGTAACCGGGACAGGGGATACGCAGTATTTT.

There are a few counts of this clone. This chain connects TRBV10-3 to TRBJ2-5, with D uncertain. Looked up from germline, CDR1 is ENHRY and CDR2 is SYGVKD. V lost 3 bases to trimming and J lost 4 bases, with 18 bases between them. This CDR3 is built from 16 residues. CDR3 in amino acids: CAISEGEAFRRETQYF. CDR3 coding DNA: TGTGCCATCAGTGAAGGAGAAGCCTTTCGGCGAGAGACCCAGTACTTC.

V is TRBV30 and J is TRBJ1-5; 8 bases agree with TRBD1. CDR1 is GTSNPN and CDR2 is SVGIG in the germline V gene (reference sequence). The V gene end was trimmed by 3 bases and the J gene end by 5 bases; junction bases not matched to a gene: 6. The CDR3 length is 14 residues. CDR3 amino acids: CAWSPTGGYQPQHF. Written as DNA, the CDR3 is TGTGCCTGGAGCCCCACAGGGGGTTATCAGCCCCAGCATTTT.

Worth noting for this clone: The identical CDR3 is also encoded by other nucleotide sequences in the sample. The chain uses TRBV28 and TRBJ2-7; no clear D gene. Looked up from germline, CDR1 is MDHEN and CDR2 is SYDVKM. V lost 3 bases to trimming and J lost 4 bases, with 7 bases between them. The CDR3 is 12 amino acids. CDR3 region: CASSFRRYEQYF. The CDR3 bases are TGTGCCAGCAGTTTCCGGCGGTACGAGCAGTACTTC. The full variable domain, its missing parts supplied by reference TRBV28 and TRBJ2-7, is DVKVTQSSRYLVKRTGEKVFLECVQDMDHENMFWYRQDPGLGLRLIYFSYDVKMKEKGDIPEGYSVSREKKERFSLILESASTNQTSMYLCASSFRRYEQYFGPGTRLTVT.